This entry describes one T cell receptor (beta chain). Its antigen is unknown. The data belong to a study of T cell responses to AZD1222 COVID-19 vaccine. The study, taken as a whole, reports: Donors were largely white British and mainly female; clonal diversity was possibly underestimated.

TCRdb's table, derived via immunoSEQ multiplex PCR, lists solely in-frame clones and lacks some. The data show 80,000 to 100,000 clones, with over 75% seen just once and about 2.4% held by the top ten. The analysis combined second doses at about 4 or about 12 weeks. Per the germline V gene, CDR1 is SEHNR and CDR2 is FQNEAQ (reference sequence). Trimming at V came to 7 bases and at J to 4 bases, leaving 15 bases not matched to a gene. The CDR3 is 16 amino acids. The source material was peripheral blood, sampled 28 days after the second AZD1222 dose. V is TRBV7-9 and J is TRBJ2-7; 8 bases are shared with TRBD2. The receptor was derived from an adult who received the AZD1222 COVID-19 vaccine. CDR3 region: CASTFLRAGVDYEQYF. The CDR3 nucleotides read TGTGCCAGCACCTTTCTCCGAGCGGGAGTTGATTACGAGCAGTACTTC.